Below, 15 T cell receptor beta chains from the same sample are listed, as sequenced in a study of T cells in Graves' hyperthyroidism and ophthalmopathy. Template material for amplifying TCR beta CDR3 regions consisted of RNA transcripts. TCR CDR3 underwent first-round RT-PCR with the HTBI primer set. TCRdb processed the multiplex PCR reads anew with MiXCR; each CDR3 protein has one entry. The sample yields more than 500,000 distinct CDR3 sequences, about 45% seen once. The sequenced material came from peripheral blood or thyroid tissue (not recorded which). The source is an adult woman with Graves' disease, either hyperthyroidism or ophthalmopathy (not recorded which).

The table lists this clonotype with many counts. The chain has TRBV3-1 and TRBJ2-5, with D hard to call. There are 13 residues in the CDR3. The germline CDR1 and CDR2 sequences are LGHDT and YNNKEL (reference sequence). V was shortened by 1 base and J by 2 bases, with 5 bases between the two germline ends. The CDR3 DNA is TGTGCCAGCAGCCAAGGGTGGCAAGAGACCCAGTACTTC. Residues: CASSQGWQETQYF.

This clonotype occurred many times. The V and J genes are TRBV5-4 and TRBJ1-2, with TRBD1 as a possible D gene (6 bases). Germline CDR1 reads SGHNT; CDR2 reads YYREEE (reference sequence). This CDR3 is 13 amino acids long. V was clipped by 1 base and J by 8 bases, with 12 bases between them. CDR3 DNA: TGTGCCAGCAGCTTGCAGGGGCCAGGAGGCTACACCTTC. It translates to CASSLQGPGGYTF.

This clonotype was seen ten or more times. V gene TRBV19 combines with J gene TRBJ1-5; tentatively, D is TRBD1 (5 bases). V dropped 9 bases and J dropped 4 bases, with 13 bases sitting between them. From germline, CDR1 is LNHDA and CDR2 SQIVND (reference sequence). This CDR3 has 13 residues. The CDR3 loop is CASSYQGNQPQHF. DNA of the CDR3: TGTGCCAGCAGCTACCAGGGAAATCAGCCCCAGCATTTT. The entire variable domain, with the rest obtained from reference TRBV19 and TRBJ1-5, is as follows: DGGITQSPKYLFRKEGQNVTLSCEQNLNHDAMYWYRQDPGQGLRLIYYSQIVNDFQKGDIAEGYSVSREKKESFPLTVTSAQKNPTAFYLCASSYQGNQPQHFGDGTRLSIL.

The chain has TRBV7-9 and TRBJ2-5; no reliable D call. CDR3 length: 15 amino acids. CDR1 is SEHNR and CDR2 is FQNEAQ in the germline V gene (reference sequence). The V gene lost 6 bases and the J gene lost 8 bases, with 22 bases spanning the gap. The CDR3 region is CASSSSGAFRATQYF. DNA for the CDR3: TGTGCCAGCAGTTCTTCCGGTGCATTCCGGGCTACCCAGTACTTC.

The chain links TRBV7-2 to TRBJ2-7, with D perhaps TRBD2 (6 bases). The CDR3 totals 14 residues. The germline V and J ends were trimmed by 1 base and 7 bases, with 14 bases remaining between them. From germline, CDR1 is SGHTA and CDR2 FQGNSA. Written as DNA, the CDR3 is TGTGCCAGCAGCTTAGAGGGCCCCGCGGGGGAGCAGTACTTC. This sequence encodes CASSLEGPAGEQYF.

V usage is TRBV20-1 and J usage is TRBJ2-7; D unclear. V was shortened by 7 bases and J by 4 bases, with 11 bases between the two germline ends. This CDR3 is 11 amino acids long. Germline V lookup: CDR1 DFQATT, CDR2 SNEGSKA (reference sequence). Here the CDR3 DNA reads TGCAGTGAAGCGCTAACGTACGAGCAGTACTTC. The encoded protein is CSEALTYEQYF.

The CDR3 loop reads CASSPDTTSGYTF. Here the CDR3 DNA reads TGTGCCAGCAGTCCTGACACAACCTCGGGCTACACCTTC. The chain combines TRBV7-3 with TRBJ1-2; D remains ambiguous. From germline, CDR1 is SGHTA and CDR2 FQGTGA. The CDR3 loop spans 13 amino acids. Trimming pared 6 bases from V and 8 bases from J, leaving 16 bases between. Based on the CDR3 plus reference TRBV7-3 and TRBJ1-2, the full variable domain is GAGVSQTPSNKVTEKGKYVELRCDPISGHTALYWYRQSLGQGPEFLIYFQGTGAADDSGLPNDRFFAVRPEGSVSTLKIQRTERGDSAVYLCASSPDTTSGYTFGSGTRLTVV.

The table lists this clonotype with a count of one. V gene TRBV7-9 combines with J gene TRBJ2-7; a possible D gene is TRBD1 (6 bases). In germline, CDR1 is SEHNR, CDR2 FQNEAQ (reference sequence). V lost 7 bases and J lost 6, with 13 bases in between. This CDR3 spans 12 amino acids. The CDR3 bases are TGTGCCAGCAAGTCCGAAGGGGGCGAGCAGTACTTC. Its translation: CASKSEGGEQYF. The variable domain in full, with the rest retrieved from reference TRBV7-9 and TRBJ2-7, is DTGVSQNPRHKITKRGQNVTFRCDPISEHNRLYWYRQTLGQGPEFLTYFQNEAQLEKSRLLSDRFSAERPKGSFSTLEIQRTEQGDSAMYLCASKSEGGEQYFGPGTRLTVT.

This clonotype appeared many times. The chain joins TRBV20-1 to TRBJ2-2; 10 bases match TRBD2. Germline V CDR1 and CDR2: DFQATT, SNEGSKA (reference sequence). The CDR3 loop spans 15 amino acids. The trim removed 2 bases at V and 5 bases at J, leaving 5 bases unmatched. The CDR3 protein is CSARSLAGDTGELFF. The CDR3 DNA is TGCAGTGCTAGAAGTCTAGCGGGAGATACCGGGGAGCTGTTTTTT.

The sample holds a few counts of this clonotype. This rearrangement joins TRBV2 to TRBJ1-5; D gene unclear. Between the trimmed V and J ends, which lost 6 bases and 0 bases, there was a span of 15 bases. CDR3 size: 16 residues. The germline gives CDR1 SNHLY, CDR2 FYNNEI. CDR3 region: CASSRGREYSNQPQHF. CDR3 nucleotides: TGTGCCAGCAGCCGTGGACGGGAATATAGCAATCAGCCCCAGCATTTT.

This clonotype occurred many times. This rearrangement joins TRBV5-1 to TRBJ2-5; 12 bases align to TRBD1. The CDR3 is made up of 14 amino acids. Germline loops: CDR1 SGHRS, CDR2 YFSETQ. The ends lost 4 bases at V and 6 bases at J; junction bases unmatched: 4. The DNA of the CDR3 is TGCGCCAGCAGCGCCGGGACAGGGGGCAAGACCCAGTACTTC. Protein product: CASSAGTGGKTQYF.

The chain couples TRBV29-1 to TRBJ2-5, with D perhaps TRBD1 or TRBD2 (5 bases each). Trimming took off 4 bases at V and 5 bases at J, with 17 bases between the two ends. Germline CDR1 reads SQVTM; CDR2 reads ANQGSEA. The CDR3 totals 14 residues. The CDR3 DNA reads TGCAGCGTTGGAGTGGGACGGGGATGGGAGACCCAGTACTTC. Translating it yields CSVGVGRGWETQYF.

This sequence joins TRBV7-8 and TRBJ2-5; D is unresolved. The CDR3 has 12 amino acids. V lost 8 bases and J 4 bases, leaving 11 bases between the germline ends. CDR1 is SGHVS, CDR2 FQNEAQ, per germline. The CDR3: CASRSGAETQYF. CDR3 bases: TGTGCCAGCCGATCGGGCGCAGAGACCCAGTACTTC.

Note on this clonotype: An end of the junction differs from the germline gene, which may be a read error. This sequence joins TRBV4-1 and TRBJ2-6, with TRBD2 as a possible D gene (6 bases). The CDR3 is made up of 16 amino acids. Germline lookup yields CDR1 MGHRA and CDR2 YSYEKL. The DNA of the CDR3 is TGTGCCAGCAGCCCGGGAGCCAGCCGCGGGGCCAACGTCCTGACTTTC. Translated: CASSPGASRGANVLTF.

This clonotype occurred a few times. CDR3 nucleotide sequence: TGTGCCAGCAGCTTAGCGCGGCAGTCCTACGAGCAGTACTTC. This gives the protein CASSLARQSYEQYF. This chain connects TRBV7-8 to TRBJ2-7; D unresolved. The germline V gene has CDR1 SGHVS and CDR2 FQNEAQ. Trimming left V 0 bases short and J 1 base short, with 7 bases between. The CDR3 totals 14 residues.